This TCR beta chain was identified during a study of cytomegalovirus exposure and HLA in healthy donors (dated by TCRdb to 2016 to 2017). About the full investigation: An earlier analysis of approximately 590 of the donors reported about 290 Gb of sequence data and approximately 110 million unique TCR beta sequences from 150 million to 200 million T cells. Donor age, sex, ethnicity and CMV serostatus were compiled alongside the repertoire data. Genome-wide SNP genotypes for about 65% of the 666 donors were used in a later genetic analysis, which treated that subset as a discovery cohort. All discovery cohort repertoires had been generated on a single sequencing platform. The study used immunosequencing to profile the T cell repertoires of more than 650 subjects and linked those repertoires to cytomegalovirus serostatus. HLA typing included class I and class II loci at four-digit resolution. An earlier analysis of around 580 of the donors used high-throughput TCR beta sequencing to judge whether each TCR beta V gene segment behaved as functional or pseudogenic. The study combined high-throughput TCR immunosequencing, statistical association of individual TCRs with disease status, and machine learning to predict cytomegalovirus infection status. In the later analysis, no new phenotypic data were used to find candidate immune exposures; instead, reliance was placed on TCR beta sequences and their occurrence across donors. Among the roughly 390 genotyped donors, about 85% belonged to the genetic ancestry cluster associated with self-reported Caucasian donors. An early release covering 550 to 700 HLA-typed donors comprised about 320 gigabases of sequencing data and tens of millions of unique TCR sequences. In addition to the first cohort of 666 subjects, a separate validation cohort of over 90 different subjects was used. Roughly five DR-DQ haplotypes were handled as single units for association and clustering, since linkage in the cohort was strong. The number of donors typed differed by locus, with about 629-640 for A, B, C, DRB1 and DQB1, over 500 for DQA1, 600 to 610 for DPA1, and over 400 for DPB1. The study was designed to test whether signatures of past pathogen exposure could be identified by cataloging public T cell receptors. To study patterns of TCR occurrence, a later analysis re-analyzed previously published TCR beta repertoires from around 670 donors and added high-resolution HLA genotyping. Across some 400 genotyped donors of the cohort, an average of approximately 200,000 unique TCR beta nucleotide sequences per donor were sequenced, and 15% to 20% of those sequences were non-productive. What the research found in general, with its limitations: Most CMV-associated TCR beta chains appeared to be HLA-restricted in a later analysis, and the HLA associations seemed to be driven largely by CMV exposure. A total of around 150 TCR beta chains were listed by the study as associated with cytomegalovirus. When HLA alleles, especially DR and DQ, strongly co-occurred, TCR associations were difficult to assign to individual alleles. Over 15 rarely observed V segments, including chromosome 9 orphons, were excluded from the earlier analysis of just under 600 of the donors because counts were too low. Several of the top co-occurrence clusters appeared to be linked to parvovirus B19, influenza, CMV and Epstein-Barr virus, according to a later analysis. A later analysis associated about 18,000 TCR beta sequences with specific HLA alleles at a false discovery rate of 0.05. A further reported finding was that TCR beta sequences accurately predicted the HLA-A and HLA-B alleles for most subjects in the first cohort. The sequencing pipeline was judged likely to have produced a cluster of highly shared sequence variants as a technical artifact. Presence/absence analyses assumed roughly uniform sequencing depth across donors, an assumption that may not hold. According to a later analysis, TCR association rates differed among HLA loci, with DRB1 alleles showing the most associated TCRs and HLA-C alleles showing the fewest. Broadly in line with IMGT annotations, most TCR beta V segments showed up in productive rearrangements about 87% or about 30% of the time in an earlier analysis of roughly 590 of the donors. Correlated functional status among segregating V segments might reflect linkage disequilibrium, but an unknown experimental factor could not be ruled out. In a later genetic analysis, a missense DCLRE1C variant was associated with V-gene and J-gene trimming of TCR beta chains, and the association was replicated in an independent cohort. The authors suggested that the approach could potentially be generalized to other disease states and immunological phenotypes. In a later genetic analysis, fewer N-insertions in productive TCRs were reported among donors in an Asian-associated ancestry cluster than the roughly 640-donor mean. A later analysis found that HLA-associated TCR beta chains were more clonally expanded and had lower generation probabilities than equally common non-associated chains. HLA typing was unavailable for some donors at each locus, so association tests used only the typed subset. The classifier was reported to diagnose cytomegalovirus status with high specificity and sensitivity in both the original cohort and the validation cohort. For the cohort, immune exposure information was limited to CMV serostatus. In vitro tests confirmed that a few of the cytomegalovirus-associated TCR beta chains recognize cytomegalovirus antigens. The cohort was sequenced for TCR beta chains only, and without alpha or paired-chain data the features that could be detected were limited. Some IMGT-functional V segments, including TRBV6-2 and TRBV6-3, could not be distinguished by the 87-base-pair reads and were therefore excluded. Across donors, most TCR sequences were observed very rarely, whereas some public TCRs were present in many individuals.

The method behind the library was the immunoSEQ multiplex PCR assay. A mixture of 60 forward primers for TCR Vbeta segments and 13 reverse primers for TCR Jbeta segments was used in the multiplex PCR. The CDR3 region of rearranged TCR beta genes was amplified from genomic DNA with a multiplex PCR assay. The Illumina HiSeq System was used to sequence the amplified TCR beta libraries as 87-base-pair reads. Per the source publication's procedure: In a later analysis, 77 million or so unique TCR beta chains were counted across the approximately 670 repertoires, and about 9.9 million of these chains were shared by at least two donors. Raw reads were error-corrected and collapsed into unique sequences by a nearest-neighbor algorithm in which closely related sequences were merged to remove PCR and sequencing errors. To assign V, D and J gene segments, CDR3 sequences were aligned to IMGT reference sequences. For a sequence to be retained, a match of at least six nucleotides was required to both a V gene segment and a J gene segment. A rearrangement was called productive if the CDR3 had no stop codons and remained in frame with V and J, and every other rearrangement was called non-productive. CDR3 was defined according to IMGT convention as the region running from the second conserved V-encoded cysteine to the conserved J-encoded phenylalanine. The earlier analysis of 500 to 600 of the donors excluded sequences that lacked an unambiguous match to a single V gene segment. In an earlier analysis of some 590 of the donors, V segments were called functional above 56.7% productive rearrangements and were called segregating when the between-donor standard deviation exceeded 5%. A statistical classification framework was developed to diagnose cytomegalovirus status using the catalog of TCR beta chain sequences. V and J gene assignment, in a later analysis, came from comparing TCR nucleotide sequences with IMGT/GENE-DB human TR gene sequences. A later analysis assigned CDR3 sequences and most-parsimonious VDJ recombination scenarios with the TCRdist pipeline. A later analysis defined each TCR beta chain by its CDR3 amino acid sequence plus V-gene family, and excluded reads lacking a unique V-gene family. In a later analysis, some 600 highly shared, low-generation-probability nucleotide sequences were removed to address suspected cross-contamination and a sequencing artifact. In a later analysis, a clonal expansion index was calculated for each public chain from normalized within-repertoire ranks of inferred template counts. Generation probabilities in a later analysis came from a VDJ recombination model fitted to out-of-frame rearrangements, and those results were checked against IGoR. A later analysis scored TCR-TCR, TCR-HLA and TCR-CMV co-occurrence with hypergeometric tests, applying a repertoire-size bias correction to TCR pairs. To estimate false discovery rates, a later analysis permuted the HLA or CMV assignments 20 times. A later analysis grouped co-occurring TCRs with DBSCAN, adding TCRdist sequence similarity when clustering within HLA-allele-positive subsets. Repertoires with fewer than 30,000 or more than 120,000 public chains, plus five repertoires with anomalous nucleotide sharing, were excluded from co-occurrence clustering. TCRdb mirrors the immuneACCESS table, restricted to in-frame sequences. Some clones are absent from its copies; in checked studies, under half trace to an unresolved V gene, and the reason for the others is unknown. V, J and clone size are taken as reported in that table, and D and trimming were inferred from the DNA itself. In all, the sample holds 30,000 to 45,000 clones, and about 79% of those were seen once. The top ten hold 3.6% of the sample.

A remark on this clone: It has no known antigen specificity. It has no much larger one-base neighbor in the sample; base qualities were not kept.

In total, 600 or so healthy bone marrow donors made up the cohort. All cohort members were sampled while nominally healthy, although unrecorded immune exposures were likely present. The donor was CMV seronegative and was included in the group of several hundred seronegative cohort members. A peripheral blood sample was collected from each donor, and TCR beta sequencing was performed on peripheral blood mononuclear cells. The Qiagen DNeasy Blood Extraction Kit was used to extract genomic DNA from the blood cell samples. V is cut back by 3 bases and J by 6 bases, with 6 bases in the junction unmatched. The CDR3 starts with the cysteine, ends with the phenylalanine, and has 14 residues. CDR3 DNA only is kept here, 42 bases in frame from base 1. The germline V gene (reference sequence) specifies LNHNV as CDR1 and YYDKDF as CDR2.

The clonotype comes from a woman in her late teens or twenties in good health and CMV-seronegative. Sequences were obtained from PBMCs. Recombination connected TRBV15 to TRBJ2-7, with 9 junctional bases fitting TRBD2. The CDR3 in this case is CATSRTSGAPEQYF. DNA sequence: TGTGCCACCAGCAGGACTAGCGGCGCCCCCGAGCAGTACTTC. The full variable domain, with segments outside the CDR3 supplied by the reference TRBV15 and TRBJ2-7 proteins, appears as DAMVIQNPRYQVTQFGKPVTLSCSQTLNHNVMYWYQQKSSQAPKLLFHYYDKDFNNEADTPDNFQSRRPNTSFCFLDIRSPGLGDTAMYLCATSRTSGAPEQYFGPGTRLTVT.